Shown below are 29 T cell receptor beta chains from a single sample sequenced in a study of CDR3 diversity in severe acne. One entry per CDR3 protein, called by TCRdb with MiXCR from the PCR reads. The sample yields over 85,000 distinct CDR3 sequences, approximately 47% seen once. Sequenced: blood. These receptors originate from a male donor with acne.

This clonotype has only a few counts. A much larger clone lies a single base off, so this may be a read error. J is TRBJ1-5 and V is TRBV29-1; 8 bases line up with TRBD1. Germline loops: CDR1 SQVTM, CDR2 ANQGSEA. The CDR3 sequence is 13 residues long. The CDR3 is CSVEQGAGQPRHF. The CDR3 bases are TGCAGCGTTGAACAGGGGGCCGGTCAGCCCCGGCATTTT.

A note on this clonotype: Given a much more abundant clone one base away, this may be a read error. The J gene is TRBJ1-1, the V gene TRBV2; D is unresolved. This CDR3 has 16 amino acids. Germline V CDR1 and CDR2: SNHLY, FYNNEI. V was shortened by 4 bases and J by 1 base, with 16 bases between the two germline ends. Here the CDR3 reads CASSATWEVENTEAFF. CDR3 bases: TGTGCCAGCAGTGCTACTTGGGAAGTCGAGAACACTGAAGCTTTCTTT.

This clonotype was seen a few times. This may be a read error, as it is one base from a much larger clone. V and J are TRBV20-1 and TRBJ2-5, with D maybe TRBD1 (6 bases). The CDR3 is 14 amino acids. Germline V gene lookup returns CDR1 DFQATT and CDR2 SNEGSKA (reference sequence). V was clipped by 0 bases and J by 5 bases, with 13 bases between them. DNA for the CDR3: TGCAGTGCTAGAGAAGGGGGATGGCGGGAGACCCAGTACTTC. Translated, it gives CSAREGGWRETQYF.

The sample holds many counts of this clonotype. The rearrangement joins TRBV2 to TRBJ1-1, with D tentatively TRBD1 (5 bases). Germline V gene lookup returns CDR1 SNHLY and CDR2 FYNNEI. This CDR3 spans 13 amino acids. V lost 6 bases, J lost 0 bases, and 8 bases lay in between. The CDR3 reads CASRDTLNTEAFF. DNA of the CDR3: TGTGCCAGCAGGGACACCTTGAACACTGAAGCTTTCTTT.

The DNA for the CDR3 is TGTGCCACCAGTGTGGACAGAGAGAACACTGAAGCTTTCTTT. Its translation is CATSVDRENTEAFF. The V call is TRBV24-1, the J call TRBJ1-1; possible D gene TRBD1, 6 bases. This CDR3 is built from 14 residues. CDR1 and CDR2 from the germline V gene are KGHDR and SFDVKD. V was cut by 5 bases and J by 1 base, with 10 bases left in between.

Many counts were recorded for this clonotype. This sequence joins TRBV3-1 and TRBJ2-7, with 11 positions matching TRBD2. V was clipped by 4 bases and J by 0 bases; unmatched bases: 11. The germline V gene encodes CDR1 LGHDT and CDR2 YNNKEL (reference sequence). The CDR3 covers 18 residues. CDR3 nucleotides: TGTGCCAGCAGCCGACAACCGGGACTAGCGGAGAGCTCCTACGAGCAGTACTTC. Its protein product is CASSRQPGLAESSYEQYF.

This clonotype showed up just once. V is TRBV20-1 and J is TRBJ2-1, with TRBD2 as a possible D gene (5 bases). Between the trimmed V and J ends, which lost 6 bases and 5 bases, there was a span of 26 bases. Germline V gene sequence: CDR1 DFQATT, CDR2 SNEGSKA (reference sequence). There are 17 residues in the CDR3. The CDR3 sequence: CSAGDLAGLGSHNEQFF. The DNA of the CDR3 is TGCAGTGCCGGAGATCTTGCCGGACTGGGTTCCCACAATGAGCAGTTCTTC.

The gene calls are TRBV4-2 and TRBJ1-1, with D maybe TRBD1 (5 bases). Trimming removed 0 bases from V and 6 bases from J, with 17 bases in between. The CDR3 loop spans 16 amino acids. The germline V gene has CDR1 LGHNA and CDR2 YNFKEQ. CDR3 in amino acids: CASSQDLMGELSEAFF. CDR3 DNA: TGTGCCAGCAGCCAAGATTTGATGGGGGAACTTTCTGAAGCTTTCTTT.

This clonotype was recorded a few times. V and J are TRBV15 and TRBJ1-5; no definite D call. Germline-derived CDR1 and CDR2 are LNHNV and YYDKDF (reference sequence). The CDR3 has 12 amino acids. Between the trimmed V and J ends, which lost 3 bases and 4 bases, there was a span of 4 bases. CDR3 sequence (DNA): TGTGCCACCAGCAGTCTAAATCAGCCCCAGCATTTT. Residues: CATSSLNQPQHF.

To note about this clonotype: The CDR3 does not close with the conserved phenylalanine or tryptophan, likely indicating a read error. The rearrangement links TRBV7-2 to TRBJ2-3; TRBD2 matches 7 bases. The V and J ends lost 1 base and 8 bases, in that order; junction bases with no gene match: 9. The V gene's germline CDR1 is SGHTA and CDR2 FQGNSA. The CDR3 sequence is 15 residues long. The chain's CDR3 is CASSLGVGGGGTQYL. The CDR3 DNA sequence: TGTGCCAGCAGCTTAGGCGTGGGGGGGGGGGGTACGCAGTATTTG.

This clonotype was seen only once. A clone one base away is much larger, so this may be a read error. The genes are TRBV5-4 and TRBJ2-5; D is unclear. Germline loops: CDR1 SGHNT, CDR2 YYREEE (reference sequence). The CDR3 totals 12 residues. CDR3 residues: CAGSPNQETQYF. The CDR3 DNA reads TGTGCCGGCAGCCCCAACCAAGAGACCCAGTACTTC.

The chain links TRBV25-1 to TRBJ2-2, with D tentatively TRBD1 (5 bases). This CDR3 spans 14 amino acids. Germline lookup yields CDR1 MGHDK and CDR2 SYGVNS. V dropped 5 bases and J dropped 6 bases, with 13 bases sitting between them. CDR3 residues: CASSLVRAAGELFF. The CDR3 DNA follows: TGTGCCAGCAGTTTAGTCAGGGCCGCCGGGGAGCTGTTTTTT.

CDR3 in amino acids: CASSLGQGAYF. In DNA form, the CDR3 reads TGTGCCAGCAGCCTGGGACAGGGGGCGTACTTC. V gene TRBV7-2 combines with J gene TRBJ2-5; 12 bases match TRBD1. J was trimmed by 13 bases and V by 5 bases; bases with no gene match: 2. CDR3 length: 11 residues. CDR1 is SGHTA and CDR2 is FQGNSA in the germline V gene.

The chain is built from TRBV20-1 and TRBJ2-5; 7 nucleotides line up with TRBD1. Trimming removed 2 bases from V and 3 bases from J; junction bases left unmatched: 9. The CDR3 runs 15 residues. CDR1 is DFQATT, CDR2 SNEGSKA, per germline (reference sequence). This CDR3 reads CSARTGQSKEETQYF. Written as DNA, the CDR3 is TGCAGTGCTAGAACGGGACAGAGCAAGGAAGAGACCCAGTACTTC.

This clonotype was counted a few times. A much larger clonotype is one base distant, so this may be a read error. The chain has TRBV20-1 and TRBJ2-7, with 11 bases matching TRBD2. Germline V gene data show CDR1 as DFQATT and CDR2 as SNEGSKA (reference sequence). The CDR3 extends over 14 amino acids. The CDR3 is CGASLAGGSYEQYF. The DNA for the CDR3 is TGCGGTGCTAGCTTAGCGGGAGGGTCTTACGAGCAGTACTTC.

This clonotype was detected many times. The CDR3, as DNA: TGTGCCAGCAGTTACTCCGGGACAGGGGTCGAACAGTACTTC. Protein: CASSYSGTGVEQYF. The genes are TRBV6-5 and TRBJ2-7; TRBD1 aligns across 10 bases. Per the germline V gene, CDR1 is MNHEY and CDR2 is SVGAGI. J lost 10 bases, V lost 0 bases, and 6 bases had no gene match. CDR3 size: 14 residues.

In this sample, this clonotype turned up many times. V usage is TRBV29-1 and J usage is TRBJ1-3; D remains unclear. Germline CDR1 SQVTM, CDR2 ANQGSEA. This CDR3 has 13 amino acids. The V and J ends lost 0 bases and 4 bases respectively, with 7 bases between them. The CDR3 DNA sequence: TGCAGCGTTGAAGACTTAGGGGGAAACACCATATATTTT. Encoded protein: CSVEDLGGNTIYF. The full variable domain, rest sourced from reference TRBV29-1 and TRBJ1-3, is SAVISQKPSRDICQRGTSLTIQCQVDSQVTMMFWYRQQPGQSLTLIATANQGSEATYESGFVIDKFPISRPNLTFSTLTVSNMSPEDSSIYLCSVEDLGGNTIYFGEGSWLTVV.

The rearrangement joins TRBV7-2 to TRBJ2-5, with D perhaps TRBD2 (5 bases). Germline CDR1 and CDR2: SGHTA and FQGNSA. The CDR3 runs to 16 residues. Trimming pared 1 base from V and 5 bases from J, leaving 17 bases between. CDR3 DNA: TGTGCCAGCAGCTTAGGACGGGGTCGGGGTTGGGAGACCCAGTACTTC. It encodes CASSLGRGRGWETQYF.

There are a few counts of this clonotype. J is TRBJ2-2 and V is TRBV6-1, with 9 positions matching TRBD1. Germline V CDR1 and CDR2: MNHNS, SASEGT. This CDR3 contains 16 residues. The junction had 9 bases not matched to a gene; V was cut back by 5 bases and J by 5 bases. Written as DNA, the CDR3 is TGTGCCAGCAGTCGGGGGACAGGGCGAGGTACCGGGGAGCTGTTTTTT. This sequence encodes CASSRGTGRGTGELFF.

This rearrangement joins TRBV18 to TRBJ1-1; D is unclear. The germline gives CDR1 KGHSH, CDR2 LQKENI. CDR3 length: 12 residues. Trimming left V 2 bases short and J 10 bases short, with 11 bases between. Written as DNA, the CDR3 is TGTGCCAGCTCACCATCTCAGGAGGTAGCTTTCTTT. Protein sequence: CASSPSQEVAFF. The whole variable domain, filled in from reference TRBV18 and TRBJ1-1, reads NAGVMQNPRHLVRRRGQEARLRCSPMKGHSHVYWYRQLPEEGLKFMVYLQKENIIDESGMPKERFSAEFPKEGPSILRIQQVVRGDSAAYFCASSPSQEVAFFGQGTRLTVV.

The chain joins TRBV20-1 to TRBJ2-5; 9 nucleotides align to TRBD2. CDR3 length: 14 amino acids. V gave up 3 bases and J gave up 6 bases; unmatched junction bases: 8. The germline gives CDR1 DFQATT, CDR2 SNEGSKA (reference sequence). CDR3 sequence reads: CSARIWSGRKTQYF. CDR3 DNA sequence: TGCAGTGCTAGGATCTGGAGCGGGAGGAAGACCCAGTACTTC.

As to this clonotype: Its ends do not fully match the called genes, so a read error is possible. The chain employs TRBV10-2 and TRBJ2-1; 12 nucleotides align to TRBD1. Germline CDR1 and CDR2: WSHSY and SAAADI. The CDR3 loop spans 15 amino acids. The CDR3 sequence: CASSVDGTGGDEQFF. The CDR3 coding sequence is TGTGCCAGCAGCGTAGATGGGACAGGGGGCGATGAGCAGTTCTTC.

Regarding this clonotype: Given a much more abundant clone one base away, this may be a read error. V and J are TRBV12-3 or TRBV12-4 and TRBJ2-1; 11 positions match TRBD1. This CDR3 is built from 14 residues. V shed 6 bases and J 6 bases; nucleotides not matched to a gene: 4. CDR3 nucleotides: TGTGCCAGCAGACCCGGGACAGGGGGCAATGAGCAGTTCTTC. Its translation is CASRPGTGGNEQFF.

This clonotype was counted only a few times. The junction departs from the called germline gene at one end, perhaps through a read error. This chain's CDR3 is CASSLGPDQDF. The CDR3 DNA reads TGTGCCAGCAGCTTAGGCCCAGACCAAGATTTT. J is TRBJ2-2 and V is TRBV7-2, with D hard to call. CDR1 and CDR2 from the germline V gene are SGHTA and FQGNSA. This CDR3 comprises 11 residues.

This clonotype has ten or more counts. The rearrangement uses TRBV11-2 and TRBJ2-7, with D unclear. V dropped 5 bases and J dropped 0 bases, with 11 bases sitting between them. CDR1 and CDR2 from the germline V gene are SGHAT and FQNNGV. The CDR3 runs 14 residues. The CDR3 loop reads CASSPIRSSYEQYF. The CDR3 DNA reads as TGTGCCAGCAGCCCAATTCGGAGCTCCTACGAGCAGTACTTC.

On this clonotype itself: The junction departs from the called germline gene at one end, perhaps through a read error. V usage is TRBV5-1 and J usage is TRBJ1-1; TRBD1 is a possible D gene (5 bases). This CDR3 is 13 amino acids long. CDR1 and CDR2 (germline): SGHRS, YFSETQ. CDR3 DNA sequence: TGTGCCTGCAGCTTGGGTCAGGGCACTGAAGCTTTCTTT. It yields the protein CACSLGQGTEAFF.

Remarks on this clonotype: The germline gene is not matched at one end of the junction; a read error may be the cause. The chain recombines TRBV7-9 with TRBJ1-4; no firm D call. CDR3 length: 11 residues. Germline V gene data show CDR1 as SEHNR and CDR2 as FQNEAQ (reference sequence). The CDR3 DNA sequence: TGTGCCAGCAGCTTCGATGAAGAACTGTTTTTT. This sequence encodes CASSFDEELFF.

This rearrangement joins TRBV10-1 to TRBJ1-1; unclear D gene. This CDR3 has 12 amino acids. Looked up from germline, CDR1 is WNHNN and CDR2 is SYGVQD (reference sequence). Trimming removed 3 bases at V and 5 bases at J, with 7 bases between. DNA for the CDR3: TGCGCCAGCAGTGACGGAGCAACTGAAGCTTTCTTT. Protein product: CASSDGATEAFF.

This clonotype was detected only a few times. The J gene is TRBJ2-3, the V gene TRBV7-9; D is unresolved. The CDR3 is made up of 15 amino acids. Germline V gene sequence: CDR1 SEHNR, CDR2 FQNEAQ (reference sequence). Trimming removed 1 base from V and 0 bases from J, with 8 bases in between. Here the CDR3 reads CASSLGTASTDTQYF. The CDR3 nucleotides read TGTGCCAGCAGCTTAGGTACAGCTAGCACAGATACGCAGTATTTT.